One sample yielded the 12 T cell receptor beta chains listed below, sequenced in a study of cytomegalovirus exposure and HLA in healthy donors (dated by TCRdb to 2016 to 2017). Libraries were made using the immunoSEQ multiplex PCR assay. For the multiplex PCR, a mixture combining 60 forward primers for TCR Vbeta segments and 13 reverse primers for TCR Jbeta segments was used. Not all clones reach the TCRdb copy of this immuneACCESS table, which keeps in-frame sequences only. Checked studies attribute under half of the gap to unresolved V genes and leave the rest unexplained. This sample gives 25,000 to 40,000 clones in total; about 65% of them show up just once. 20% to 25% of the sample belongs to the ten largest clones. Material: PBMCs. The receptors shown here come from a man in his fifties in good health and CMV-seropositive.

The V and J genes are TRBV25-1 and TRBJ2-7; 8 bases match TRBD1. This CDR3 contains 11 residues. Germline CDR1 is MGHDK and CDR2 is SYGVNS. After removal of 10 bases from V and 5 bases from J, the junction contained 4 bases not matched to a gene. CDR3: CATGGANEQYF. For the CDR3, the DNA is TGTGCCACAGGGGGCGCGAACGAGCAGTACTTC.

The chain combines TRBV28 with TRBJ1-1; D not certain. This CDR3 is 12 amino acids long. V was shortened by 8 bases and J by 6 bases, with 13 bases between the two germline ends. CDR1 is MDHEN, CDR2 SYDVKM, per germline. As DNA, the CDR3 is TGTGCCAGCCGCCCTATGAGAGCTGAAGCTTTCTTT. Translation gives CASRPMRAEAFF.

The chain links TRBV29-1 to TRBJ2-7; 8 bases match TRBD2. This CDR3 has 13 residues. Germline lookup yields CDR1 SQVTM and CDR2 ANQGSEA. The V segment lost 7 bases and the J segment 6 bases; nucleotides outside the gene matches: 11. The CDR3 spells CSALSGAKGEQYF. CDR3 DNA sequence: TGCAGCGCCCTTAGCGGGGCAAAAGGCGAGCAGTACTTC.

This clone was counted between two and nine times. This sequence joins TRBV9 and TRBJ1-2; 8 bases agree with TRBD1. This CDR3 is built from 10 residues. Germline V CDR1 and CDR2: SGDLS, YYNGEE. CDR3 DNA sequence: TGTGACAGACAGGGGAATGGCTACACCTTC. This sequence encodes CDRQGNGYTF.

The sample holds one count of this clone. The genes are TRBV11-1 and TRBJ2-1, with D maybe TRBD1 (5 bases). CDR3 size: 14 residues. Germline CDR1 is SGHAT and CDR2 is FQDESV (reference sequence). The V and J ends lost 1 base and 5 bases respectively, with 9 bases between them. The CDR3 protein is CASSLEGQNNEQFF. The CDR3 region has the DNA TGTGCCAGCAGCTTAGAGGGGCAGAACAATGAGCAGTTCTTC.

The V and J genes are TRBV6-5 and TRBJ1-5; 8 bases agree with TRBD1. With V trimmed by 5 bases and J by 7 bases, 7 bases remained unmatched. There are 14 residues in the CDR3. Germline V gene sequence: CDR1 MNHEY, CDR2 SVGAGI. The CDR3 nucleotides read TGTGCCAGCAGTAACGACAGGGGTGGCCAGCCCCAGCATTTT. Protein sequence: CASSNDRGGQPQHF.

A few counts support this clone. The V and J genes are TRBV6-5 and TRBJ1-2; 8 bases are shared with TRBD1. Germline V CDR1 and CDR2: MNHEY, SVGAGI. The CDR3 runs to 13 residues. V shed 6 bases and J 8 bases; nucleotides not matched to a gene: 8. The CDR3 is CASRTRTGYGYTF. DNA of the CDR3: TGTGCCAGCAGGACTAGGACAGGGTACGGCTACACCTTC.

This rearrangement joins TRBV30 to TRBJ1-5, with 10 nucleotides matching TRBD1. The CDR3 is 17 residues long. Germline lookup yields CDR1 GTSNPN and CDR2 SVGIG (reference sequence). V gave up 2 bases and J gave up 0 bases; unmatched junction bases: 7. CDR3 in amino acids: CAWSPRTGGVSNQPQHF. CDR3 nucleotide sequence: TGTGCCTGGAGTCCAAGGACAGGGGGAGTTAGCAATCAGCCCCAGCATTTT.

The J gene is TRBJ2-1, the V gene TRBV7-3; D is possibly TRBD2 (5 bases). The V end lost 1 base, the J end lost 6 bases, and 10 bases lay between the germline ends. The CDR3 has 14 residues. Germline CDR1 SGHTA, CDR2 FQGTGA. In nucleotides, the CDR3 is TGTGCCAGCAGCTTAATCGGACTCTTCAATGAGCAGTTCTTC. This translates into CASSLIGLFNEQFF.

Remarks on this clone: The sample has other DNA sequences that encode this CDR3 too. The chain uses TRBV30 and TRBJ1-1, with 7 bases identical to TRBD1. The CDR3 loop spans 12 amino acids. The V gene end was trimmed by 5 bases and the J gene end by 3 bases; junction bases not matched to a gene: 3. The germline V gene has CDR1 GTSNPN and CDR2 SVGIG (reference sequence). CDR3 sequence: CAWGDRDTEAFF. DNA of the CDR3: TGTGCCTGGGGCGACAGGGACACTGAAGCTTTCTTT.

This clone was counted a few times. This chain links TRBV7-8 with TRBJ2-1; D remains ambiguous. Trimming removed 3 bases from V and 0 bases from J, with 12 bases in between. The V gene's germline CDR1 is SGHVS and CDR2 FQNEAQ. There are 16 residues in the CDR3. The chain's CDR3 is CASSFLPLSSYNEQFF. The CDR3 DNA is TGTGCCAGCAGCTTTCTCCCGCTGAGCTCCTACAATGAGCAGTTCTTC.

This clone was found a few times. The chain links TRBV7-2 to TRBJ1-6; the D gene is possibly TRBD1 (5 bases). V was pared by 5 bases and J by 7 bases, with 15 bases between. This CDR3 is 15 amino acids long. The germline V gene encodes CDR1 SGHTA and CDR2 FQGNSA. CDR3 DNA: TGTGCCAGCAGCGGAACGACAGCCACCAATTCACCCCTCCACTTT. Its protein is CASSGTTATNSPLHF.